One TCR beta chain is described in this entry. This specimen comes from a study of human T cells and chemical hapten exposure. Study-wide context: Upper-back patch tests with 0.01% DPC were read at 6 days.

TCRdb recomputed calls from the RACE reads with MiXCR, one row per CDR3 protein. Altogether some 70,000 distinct CDR3 sequences are present, approximately 9.9% being singletons, with the ten largest covering approximately 5.2%. Time point in this sample: pre-sensitization, week 0. Stated treatment: therapeutic diphenylcyclopropenone sensitization with weekly scalp DPC. Total RNA came from unfractionated whole blood. The clonotype comes from a woman in her fifties or sixties with alopecia areata. Some clones in this sample may be carry-over from other donors' samples. The material was whole blood, obtained in connection with sensitization to the hapten diphenylcyclopropenone (DPC).

The CDR3 coding sequence is TGTGCCAGCAGTTTTGGGGACAGGCCGTCCTACGAGCAGTACTTC. The encoded protein is CASSFGDRPSYEQYF. The V call is TRBV6-2 or TRBV6-3, the J call TRBJ2-7; 8 nucleotides agree with TRBD1. With V trimmed by 4 bases and J by 1 base, 6 bases remained unmatched. CDR1 and CDR2 (germline): MNHEY, SVGEGT. The CDR3 covers 15 residues.